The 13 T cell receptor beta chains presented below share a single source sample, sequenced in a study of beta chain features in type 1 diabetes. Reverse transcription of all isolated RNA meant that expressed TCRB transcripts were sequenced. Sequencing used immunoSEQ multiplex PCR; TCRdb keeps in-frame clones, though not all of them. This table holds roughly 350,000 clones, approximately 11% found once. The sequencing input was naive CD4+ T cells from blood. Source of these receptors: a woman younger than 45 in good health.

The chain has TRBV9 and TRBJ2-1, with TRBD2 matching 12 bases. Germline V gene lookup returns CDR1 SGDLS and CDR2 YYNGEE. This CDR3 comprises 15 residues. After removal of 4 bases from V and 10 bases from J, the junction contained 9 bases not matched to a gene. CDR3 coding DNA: TGTGCCAGCAGCCCCCGGACTAGCGGGGAGGGGGAGCAGTTCTTC. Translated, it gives CASSPRTSGEGEQFF.

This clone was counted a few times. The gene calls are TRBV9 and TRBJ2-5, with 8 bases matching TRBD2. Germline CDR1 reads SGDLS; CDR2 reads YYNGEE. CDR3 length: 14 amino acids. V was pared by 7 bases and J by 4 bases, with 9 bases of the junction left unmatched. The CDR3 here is CASSGSGSVETQYF. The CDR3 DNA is TGTGCCAGCTCGGGGAGCGGGAGTGTAGAGACCCAGTACTTC.

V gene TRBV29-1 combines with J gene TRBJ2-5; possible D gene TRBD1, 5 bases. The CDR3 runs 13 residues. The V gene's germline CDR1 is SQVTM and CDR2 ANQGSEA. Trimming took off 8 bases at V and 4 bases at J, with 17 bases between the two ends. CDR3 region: CSPKGRGRETQYF. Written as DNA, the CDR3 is TGCAGCCCCAAAGGTAGGGGAAGAGAGACCCAGTACTTC.

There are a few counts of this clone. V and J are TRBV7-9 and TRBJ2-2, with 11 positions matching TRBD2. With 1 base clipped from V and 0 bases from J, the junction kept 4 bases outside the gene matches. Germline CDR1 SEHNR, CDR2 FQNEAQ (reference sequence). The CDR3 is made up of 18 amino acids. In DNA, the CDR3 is TGTGCCAGCAGCTTAGAGGGACTAGCGGCCTCGAACACCGGGGAGCTGTTTTTT. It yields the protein CASSLEGLAASNTGELFF.

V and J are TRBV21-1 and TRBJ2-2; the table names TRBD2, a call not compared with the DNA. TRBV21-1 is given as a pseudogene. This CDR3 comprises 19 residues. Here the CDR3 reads CASSKSGGPKLSNTGELFF. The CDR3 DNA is TGTGCCAGCAGCAAATCGGGCGGGCCTAAGCTTTCGAACACCGGGGAGCTGTTTTTT.

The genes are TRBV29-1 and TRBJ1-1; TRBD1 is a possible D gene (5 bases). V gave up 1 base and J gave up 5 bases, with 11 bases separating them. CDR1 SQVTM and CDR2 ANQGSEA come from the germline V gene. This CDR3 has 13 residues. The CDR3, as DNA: TGCAGCGTTGAAGGGGGCGCGGGGACTGAAGCTTTCTTT. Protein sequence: CSVEGGAGTEAFF.

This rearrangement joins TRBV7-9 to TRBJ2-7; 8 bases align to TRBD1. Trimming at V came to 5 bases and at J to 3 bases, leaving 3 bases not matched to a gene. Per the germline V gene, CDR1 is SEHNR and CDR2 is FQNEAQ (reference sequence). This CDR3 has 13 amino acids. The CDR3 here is CASSRTGNYEQYF. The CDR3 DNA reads TGTGCCAGCAGCCGGACAGGGAACTACGAGCAGTACTTC.

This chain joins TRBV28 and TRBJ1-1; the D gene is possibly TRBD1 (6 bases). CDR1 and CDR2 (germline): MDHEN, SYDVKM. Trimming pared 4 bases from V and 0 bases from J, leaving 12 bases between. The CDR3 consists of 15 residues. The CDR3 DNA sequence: TGTGCCAGCAGTTCAGGGGCGAATCTGAACACTGAAGCTTTCTTT. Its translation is CASSSGANLNTEAFF.

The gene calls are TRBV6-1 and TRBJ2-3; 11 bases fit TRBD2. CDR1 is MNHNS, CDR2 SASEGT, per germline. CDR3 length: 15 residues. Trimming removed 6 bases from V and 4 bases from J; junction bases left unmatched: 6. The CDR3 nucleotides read TGTGCCAGCAGCCAACTAGCGGGAGTGTCAGATACGCAGTATTTT. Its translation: CASSQLAGVSDTQYF.

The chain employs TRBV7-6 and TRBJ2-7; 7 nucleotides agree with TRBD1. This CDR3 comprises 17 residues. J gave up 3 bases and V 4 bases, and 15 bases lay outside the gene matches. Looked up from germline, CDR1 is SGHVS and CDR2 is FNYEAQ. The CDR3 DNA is TGTGCCAGCAGCTCGGCCCCATTCTCGACAGGGAGCTACGAGCAGTACTTC. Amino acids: CASSSAPFSTGSYEQYF.

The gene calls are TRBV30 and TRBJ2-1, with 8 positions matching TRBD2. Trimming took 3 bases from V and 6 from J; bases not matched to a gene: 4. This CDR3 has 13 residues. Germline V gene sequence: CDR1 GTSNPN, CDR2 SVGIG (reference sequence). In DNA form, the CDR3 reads TGTGCCTGGAGGGCGGGAGGTACCAATGAGCAGTTCTTC. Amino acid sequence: CAWRAGGTNEQFF.

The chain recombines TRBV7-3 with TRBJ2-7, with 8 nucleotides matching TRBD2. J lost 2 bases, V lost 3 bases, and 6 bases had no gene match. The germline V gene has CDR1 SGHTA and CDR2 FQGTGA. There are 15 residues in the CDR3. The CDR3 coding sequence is TGTGCCAGCAGCTTCGCCCCGGGACTAGCCTACGAGCAGTACTTC. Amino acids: CASSFAPGLAYEQYF.

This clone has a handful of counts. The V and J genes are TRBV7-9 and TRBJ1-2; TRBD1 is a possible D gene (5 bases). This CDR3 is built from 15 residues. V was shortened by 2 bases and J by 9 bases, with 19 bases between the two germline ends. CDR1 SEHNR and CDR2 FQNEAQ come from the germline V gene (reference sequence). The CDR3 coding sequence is TGTGCCAGCAGCTTAATTGCCAGGGCTGAGGAGCGCTACACCTTC. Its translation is CASSLIARAEERYTF.